The clone carrying this T cell receptor (beta chain) was seen more than once but under ten times. The antigen is unknown. Naive CD8 cells were CD45RO-negative, positively selected for CCR7, excluding terminally differentiated effector memory CD45RA+ cells. This entry is derived from a study of shared clonotypes between healthy human individuals. The CDR3 loop spans 14 amino acids. CDR1 and CDR2 from the germline V gene are SGHRS and YFSETQ. J lost 4 bases, V lost 1 base, and 3 bases had no gene match. Study results and limitations: How much donors shared clonotypes was expected to be affected by sequencing depth. The four-donor shared clonotypes exceeded non-shared clonotypes in generation probability, with non-shared ones scoring lower. Larger estimated richness was generally recorded for naive subsets relative to memory subsets.

In the sorted-subset replicate PCRs, about 200 ng DNA, roughly 29,000 T cell genomes, was used. Using immunoSEQ multiplex PCR, the repertoire was profiled, and TCRdb retains in-frame clones only, with some absent. The data show about 680,000 clones, with 90% to 95% seen just once and approximately 24% held by the top ten. This rearrangement joins TRBV5-1 to TRBJ2-7; TRBD2 agrees at 9 bases. The clonotype originates from a man aged 30-40 years in good health. The source material was naive CD8+ T cells sorted from blood. The CDR3 DNA reads as TGCGCCAGCAGCTTGACGACTAGCGGATACGAGCAGTACTTC. It translates to CASSLTTSGYEQYF.